What follows are 25 T cell receptor beta chains derived from one specimen sequenced in a study of OX40 agonist ivuxolimab in advanced cancers. Some clones are missing from TCRdb's copy, which holds only in-frame ones; the method was immunoSEQ multiplex PCR. The sample lists 30,000 to 40,000 clones; around 80% were seen once. The sample was CD4+ or CD8+ T cells sorted from blood, taken in a trial of the OX40 agonist ivuxolimab. These receptors all come from an adult with an advanced solid tumor such as melanoma, head and neck, liver or kidney cancer.

J is TRBJ1-1 and V is TRBV6-5; tentatively, D is TRBD1 (5 bases). The germline V and J ends were trimmed by 8 bases and 1 base, with 8 bases remaining between them. CDR1 MNHEY and CDR2 SVGAGI come from the germline V gene. This CDR3 contains 12 residues. The CDR3 spells CASGTANTEAFF. The DNA for the CDR3 is TGTGCCAGCGGGACCGCGAACACTGAAGCTTTCTTT.

The rearrangement links TRBV7-9 to TRBJ2-1; the D gene could be TRBD1 or TRBD2 (6 bases each). The CDR3 consists of 16 residues. Germline V CDR1 and CDR2: SEHNR, FQNEAQ (reference sequence). V was pared by 5 bases and J by 8 bases, with 22 bases between. The CDR3 protein is CASSTGFSGALYEQFF. The CDR3 DNA is TGTGCCAGCAGCACAGGGTTTAGCGGTGCCCTGTATGAGCAGTTCTTC. The full variable domain, in which reference TRBV7-9 and TRBJ2-1 provide the parts outside the CDR3, is DTGVSQNPRHKITKRGQNVTFRCDPISEHNRLYWYRQTLGQGPEFLTYFQNEAQLEKSRLLSDRFSAERPKGSFSTLEIQRTEQGDSAMYLCASSTGFSGALYEQFFGPGTRLTVL.

J is TRBJ2-3 and V is TRBV7-2, with a weak D call TRBD2 (6 bases). CDR1 is SGHTA, CDR2 FQGNSA, per germline. The V end was cut by 5 bases, the J end by 0 bases, with 24 bases between. This CDR3 is built from 19 residues. CDR3 protein: CASSPRGLADDFSTDTQYF. In DNA form, the CDR3 reads TGTGCCAGCAGCCCCCGAGGTTTAGCGGACGATTTTAGCACAGATACGCAGTATTTT. Complete variable domain (other parts from reference TRBV7-2 and TRBJ2-3): GAGVSQSPSNKVTEKGKDVELRCDPISGHTALYWYRQSLGQGLEFLIYFQGNSAPDKSGLPSDRFSAERTGGSVSTLTIQRTQQEDSAVYLCASSPRGLADDFSTDTQYFGPGTRLTVL.

V usage is TRBV9 and J usage is TRBJ2-7; no clear D gene. This CDR3 region has 14 residues. V gave up 4 bases and J gave up 1 base, with 12 bases separating them. Germline-derived CDR1 and CDR2 are SGDLS and YYNGEE. This CDR3 reads CASSPEGFSYEQYF. The DNA for the CDR3 is TGTGCCAGCAGCCCCGAAGGATTTTCCTACGAGCAGTACTTC.

This clone has a handful of counts. The chain employs TRBV6-5 and TRBJ1-1; D is unresolved. CDR3 size: 13 residues. Trimming shortened V by 2 bases and J by 2 bases, and 6 bases separated the two germline ends. Per germline, CDR1 MNHEY and CDR2 SVGAGI. CDR3 in amino acids: CASSYAANTEAFF. The CDR3 region has the DNA TGTGCCAGCAGTTACGCGGCTAACACTGAAGCTTTCTTT.

The V and J genes are TRBV10-2 and TRBJ2-1, with TRBD2 matching over 11 bases. The J segment lost 5 bases and the V segment lost 2 bases, leaving 11 bases of the junction unmatched. The CDR3 is 18 amino acids. Germline V gene lookup returns CDR1 WSHSY and CDR2 SAAADI. DNA for the CDR3: TGCGCCAGCAGTGAGGAAGGGACTAGCGGCGGGGGCCACAATGAGCAGTTCTTC. This codes for CASSEEGTSGGGHNEQFF.

The V call is TRBV11-2, the J call TRBJ2-5; D possibly corresponds to TRBD1 (6 bases). CDR1 and CDR2 (germline): SGHAT, FQNNGV. The CDR3 has 15 amino acids. V shed 3 bases and J shed 4 bases, with 15 bases lying between them. The CDR3 bases are TGTGCCAGCAGCTTTGAGGACAGAAGGTCAGAGACCCAGTACTTC. This translates into CASSFEDRRSETQYF. Drawing the rest from reference TRBV11-2 and TRBJ2-5, the complete variable domain is EAGVAQSPRYKIIEKRQSVAFWCNPISGHATLYWYQQILGQGPKLLIQFQNNGVVDDSQLPKDRFSAERLKGVDSTLKIQPAKLEDSAVYLCASSFEDRRSETQYFGPGTRLLVL.

J is TRBJ2-2 and V is TRBV9, with D maybe TRBD2 (5 bases). V was shortened by 3 bases and J by 4 bases, with 10 bases between the two germline ends. The CDR3 contains 14 residues. CDR1 is SGDLS and CDR2 is YYNGEE in the germline V gene. The CDR3 sequence: CASSALAGTGELFF. CDR3 sequence (DNA): TGTGCCAGCAGCGCTCTAGCAGGCACCGGGGAGCTGTTTTTT.

This rearrangement joins TRBV9 to TRBJ1-2; 8 nucleotides match TRBD1. Germline-derived CDR1 and CDR2 are SGDLS and YYNGEE. The CDR3 is made up of 13 amino acids. V gave up 7 bases and J gave up 7 bases; unmatched junction bases: 9. CDR3 amino acids: CASEGDRGGGYTF. Here the CDR3 DNA reads TGTGCCAGCGAAGGAGACAGGGGAGGTGGCTACACCTTC.

The chain employs TRBV28 and TRBJ2-1; the match to TRBD2 covers 8 bases. J gave up 2 bases and V 9 bases, and 6 bases lay outside the gene matches. The CDR3 sequence is 14 residues long. Per the germline V gene, CDR1 is MDHEN and CDR2 is SYDVKM. The CDR3 sequence is CARKPGGPYNEQFF. In DNA form, the CDR3 reads TGTGCCAGGAAACCGGGGGGGCCCTACAATGAGCAGTTCTTC.

A single count supports this clone. CDR3: CASSSGSLGYTF. CDR3 in DNA: TGTGCCAGCAGTTCAGGGAGCCTTGGCTACACCTTC. The chain carries TRBV28 and TRBJ1-2; tentatively, D is TRBD1 (5 bases). CDR1 MDHEN and CDR2 SYDVKM come from the germline V gene. The V end was cut by 4 bases, the J end by 7 bases, with 10 bases between. The CDR3 runs 12 residues.

This clone was seen a single time. This chain uses TRBV7-2 with TRBJ2-1, with TRBD2 identical over 8 bases. The CDR3 has 15 residues. V shed 6 bases, J shed 3 bases, and the junction held 7 bases outside the gene matches. In germline, CDR1 is SGHTA, CDR2 FQGNSA. This CDR3 reads CASSAGGAYYNEQFF. The CDR3 DNA reads as TGTGCCAGCAGTGCCGGGGGGGCCTACTACAATGAGCAGTTCTTC.

The V and J genes are TRBV15 and TRBJ1-2, with 9 bases identical to TRBD1. The CDR3 has 15 amino acids. CDR1 and CDR2 (germline): LNHNV, YYDKDF (reference sequence). V gave up 0 bases and J gave up 8 bases; unmatched junction bases: 7. The DNA of the CDR3 is TGTGCCACCAGCAGAGATCGGGGACAGGGTCGGGGCTACACCTTC. Its protein is CATSRDRGQGRGYTF.

The V and J genes are TRBV7-6 and TRBJ2-5; no definite D call. Germline assignment: CDR1 SGHVS and CDR2 FNYEAQ. The CDR3 is made up of 12 amino acids. The ends were cut back, 5 bases at V and 4 bases at J, with 8 bases in the middle. CDR3 loop: CASSRLGETQYF. The CDR3 region has the DNA TGTGCCAGCAGCCGCTTAGGAGAGACCCAGTACTTC.

The V gene is TRBV7-9, the J gene TRBJ1-2; 10 nucleotides match TRBD1. Germline V gene data show CDR1 as SEHNR and CDR2 as FQNEAQ (reference sequence). The V gene end was trimmed by 1 base and the J gene end by 3 bases; junction bases not matched to a gene: 8. The CDR3 length is 17 residues. The chain's CDR3 is CASSLVVLGTGDYGYTF. CDR3 bases: TGTGCCAGCAGCTTAGTAGTCCTCGGGACAGGGGACTATGGCTACACCTTC. The whole variable domain, filled in from reference TRBV7-9 and TRBJ1-2, reads DTGVSQNPRHKITKRGQNVTFRCDPISEHNRLYWYRQTLGQGPEFLTYFQNEAQLEKSRLLSDRFSAERPKGSFSTLEIQRTEQGDSAMYLCASSLVVLGTGDYGYTFGSGTRLTVV.

The chain links TRBV4-1 to TRBJ2-1; D tentatively fits TRBD1 or TRBD2 (5 bases each). Germline V gives CDR1 MGHRA, CDR2 YSYEKL. V dropped 3 bases and J dropped 7 bases, with 22 bases sitting between them. This CDR3 region has 17 residues. The CDR3: CASSQVPGPINENEQFF. The CDR3, as DNA: TGCGCCAGCAGCCAGGTACCGGGACCCATTAATGAAAATGAGCAGTTCTTC.

This rearrangement joins TRBV19 to TRBJ2-5, with TRBD1 matching over 10 bases. The V and J ends lost 7 bases and 4 bases, in that order; junction bases with no gene match: 6. The germline V gene encodes CDR1 LNHDA and CDR2 SQIVND (reference sequence). The CDR3 extends over 14 amino acids. CDR3 bases: TGTGCCAGTAAGCGACAGGGGGCAGGAGAGACCCAGTACTTC. Its translation is CASKRQGAGETQYF.

The genes are TRBV7-9 and TRBJ2-1, with 9 bases matching TRBD2. V lost 3 bases to trimming and J lost 4 bases; unmatched junction nucleotides: 10. The CDR3 runs to 17 residues. From germline, CDR1 is SEHNR and CDR2 FQNEAQ (reference sequence). The CDR3 loop reads CASSLGGGADGYNEQFF. CDR3 coding DNA: TGTGCCAGCAGCTTGGGCGGGGGGGCCGATGGTTACAATGAGCAGTTCTTC.

V usage is TRBV6-5 and J usage is TRBJ1-5; 8 nucleotides agree with TRBD1. Germline loops: CDR1 MNHEY, CDR2 SVGAGI. The CDR3 loop spans 14 amino acids. The V segment lost 5 bases and the J segment 10 bases; nucleotides outside the gene matches: 10. The CDR3 DNA reads as TGTGCCAGCAGTCCCAGGACAGGGTCGGGTCCCCAGCATTTT. This translates into CASSPRTGSGPQHF.

This clone was recorded once. V is TRBV7-3 and J is TRBJ2-5; D is unresolved. The CDR3 runs to 16 residues. The germline gives CDR1 SGHTA, CDR2 FQGTGA. Trimming took 3 bases from V and 1 from J, leaving 15 bases between them. The CDR3 nucleotides are TGTGCCAGCAGCTTTCATTCTCGACAACGCCAAGAGACCCAGTACTTC. Encoded protein: CASSFHSRQRQETQYF.

This chain links TRBV27 with TRBJ2-2; D perhaps matches TRBD1 (7 bases). V was shortened by 0 bases and J by 6 bases, with 17 bases between the two germline ends. In germline, CDR1 is MNHEY, CDR2 SMNVEV (reference sequence). The CDR3 covers 17 residues. CDR3 DNA: TGTGCCAGCAGTTTATCGACCTTCAGGGGGGTCCCCGGGGAGCTGTTTTTT. It is translated as CASSLSTFRGVPGELFF.

The chain uses TRBV18 and TRBJ1-2, with D perhaps TRBD1 (5 bases). Germline CDR1 is KGHSH and CDR2 is LQKENI. V gave up 0 bases and J gave up 6 bases, with 11 bases separating them. The length of the CDR3 is 14 residues. CDR3 coding DNA: TGTGCCAGCTCACCACCTGCCGGGGCGGATGGCTACACCTTC. This translates into CASSPPAGADGYTF. The full variable domain, its missing parts supplied by reference TRBV18 and TRBJ1-2, is NAGVMQNPRHLVRRRGQEARLRCSPMKGHSHVYWYRQLPEEGLKFMVYLQKENIIDESGMPKERFSAEFPKEGPSILRIQQVVRGDSAAYFCASSPPAGADGYTFGSGTRLTVV.

This clone appeared a single time. The chain recombines TRBV2 with TRBJ2-5, with TRBD2 matching 10 bases. V trimming: 4 bases; J trimming: 3 bases; junction bases outside the gene matches: 5. The CDR3 is made up of 15 amino acids. Germline-derived CDR1 and CDR2 are SNHLY and FYNNEI. Written as DNA, the CDR3 is TGTGCCAGCAGTGCTGGGCTAGCGGGAGAAGAGACCCAGTACTTC. It translates to CASSAGLAGEETQYF.

V usage is TRBV6-5 and J usage is TRBJ1-2; D perhaps matches TRBD1 (6 bases). The germline V gene encodes CDR1 MNHEY and CDR2 SVGAGI. CDR3 size: 14 residues. Deletions cut 6 bases from V and 6 bases from J, with 17 bases between. The CDR3 region is CASSWGPTGNGYTF. CDR3 in DNA: TGTGCCAGCAGCTGGGGGCCGACAGGAAATGGCTACACCTTC.

The chain couples TRBV11-3 to TRBJ2-7, with a weak D call TRBD2 (7 bases). V lost 5 bases to trimming and J lost 7 bases, with 24 bases between them. Germline V CDR1 and CDR2: SGHNT, YENEEA. There are 16 residues in the CDR3. The CDR3 sequence: CASSIGTKTGAEEQYF. DNA of the CDR3: TGTGCCAGCAGCATCGGGACTAAGACAGGCGCTGAGGAGCAGTACTTC. Combining the CDR3 with reference TRBV11-3 and TRBJ2-7 gives the whole variable domain EAGVVQSPRYKIIEKKQPVAFWCNPISGHNTLYWYLQNLGQGPELLIRYENEEAVDDSQLPKDRFSAERLKGVDSTLKIQPAELGDSAVYLCASSIGTKTGAEEQYFGPGTRLTVT.